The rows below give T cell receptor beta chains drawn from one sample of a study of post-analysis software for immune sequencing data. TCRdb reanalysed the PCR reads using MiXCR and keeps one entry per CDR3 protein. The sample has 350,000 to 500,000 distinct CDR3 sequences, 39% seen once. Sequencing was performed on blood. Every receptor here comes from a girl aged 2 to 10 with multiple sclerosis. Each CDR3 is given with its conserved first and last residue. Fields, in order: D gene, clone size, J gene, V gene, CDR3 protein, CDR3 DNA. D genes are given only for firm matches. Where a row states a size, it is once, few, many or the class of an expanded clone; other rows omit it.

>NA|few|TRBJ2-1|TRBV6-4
CASSPEGGLSSYNEQFF
TGTGCCAGCAGCCCGGAGGGGGGACTCAGCTCCTACAATGAGCAGTTCTTC
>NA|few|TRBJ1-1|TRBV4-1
CASSQVRAALVNTEAFF
TGCGCCAGCAGCCAAGTTAGGGCTGCTTTAGTGAACACTGAAGCTTTCTTT
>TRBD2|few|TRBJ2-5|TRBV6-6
CASSYRGLAALARETQYF
TGTGCCAGCAGTTATCGAGGACTAGCGGCCCTAGCACGGGAGACCCAGTACTTC
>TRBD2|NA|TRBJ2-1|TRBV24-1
CATSEPGTSGSGGYNEQFF
TGTGCCACCAGTGAACCCGGGACTAGCGGGAGTGGGGGATACAATGAGCAGTTCTTC
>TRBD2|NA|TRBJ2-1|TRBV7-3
CASSLTSGSQYEQFF
TGTGCCAGCAGCTTAACTAGCGGGAGTCAGTATGAGCAGTTCTTC
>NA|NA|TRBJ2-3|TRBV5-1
CAGSFDSQGGTDTQYF
TGCGCCGGCAGCTTTGACAGTCAAGGGGGCACAGATACGCAGTATTTT
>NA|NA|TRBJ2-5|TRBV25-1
CASREGAQETQYF
TGTGCCAGCAGGGAGGGAGCTCAAGAGACCCAGTACTTC
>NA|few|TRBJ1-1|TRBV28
CASSFRGGTEAFF
TGTGCCAGCAGTTTTAGAGGGGGCACTGAAGCTTTCTTT
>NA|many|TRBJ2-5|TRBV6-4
CASSPGSETQYF
TGTGCCAGCAGTCCAGGCTCGGAGACCCAGTACTTC
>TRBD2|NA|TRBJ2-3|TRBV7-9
CASSFGNSGGTDTQYF
TGTGCCAGCAGCTTCGGCAATAGCGGGGGCACAGATACGCAGTATTTT
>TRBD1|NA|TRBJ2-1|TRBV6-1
CASSDRTGGYEQFF
TGTGCCAGCAGTGATCGGACAGGGGGCTATGAGCAGTTCTTC
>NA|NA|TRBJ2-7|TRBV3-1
CASSQTGTSPFAEQYF
TGTGCCAGCAGCCAGACCGGGACCAGCCCATTCGCCGAGCAGTACTTC
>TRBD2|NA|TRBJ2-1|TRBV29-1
CSVPTRTRAYNEQFF
TGCAGCGTACCCACTAGGACTAGGGCCTACAATGAGCAGTTCTTC
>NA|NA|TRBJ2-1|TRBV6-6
CASSYDGGKTEQFF
TGTGCCAGCAGTTACGACGGAGGCAAGACTGAGCAGTTCTTC
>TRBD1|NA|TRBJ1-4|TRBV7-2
CASSLAGTGFTNEKLFF
TGTGCCAGCAGCTTAGCCGGGACAGGTTTCACTAATGAAAAACTGTTTTTT
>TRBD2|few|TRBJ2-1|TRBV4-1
CASSQVGTSGVYNEQFF
TGCGCCAGCAGCCAAGTCGGGACTAGCGGGGTATACAATGAGCAGTTCTTC
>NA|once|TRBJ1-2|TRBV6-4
CASSRVFGDYGYTF
TGTGCCAGCAGTCGGGTCTTCGGGGACTATGGCTACACCTTC
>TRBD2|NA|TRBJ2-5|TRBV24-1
CATSDLRSGGAGETQYF
TGTGCCACCAGTGATTTGCGGAGCGGGGGGGCAGGGGAGACCCAGTACTTC
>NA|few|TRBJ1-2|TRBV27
CASSLQGLGGYTF
TGTGCCAGCAGTTTACAGGGGTTGGGGGGCTACACCTTC
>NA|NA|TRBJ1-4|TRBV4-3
CASSQIRGGSNEKLFF
TGCGCCAGCAGCCAAATCAGGGGTGGGTCCAATGAAAAACTGTTTTTT
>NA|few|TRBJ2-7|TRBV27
CASSPGQLPYEQYF
TGTGCCAGCAGCCCAGGGCAGCTGCCCTACGAGCAGTACTTC
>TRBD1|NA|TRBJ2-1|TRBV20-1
CSAEDRGLYNEQFF
TGCAGTGCTGAGGACAGGGGGCTATACAATGAGCAGTTCTTC
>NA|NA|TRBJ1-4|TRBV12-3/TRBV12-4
CASSYGTVNEKLFF
TGTGCCAGCAGCTACGGAACGGTGAATGAAAAACTGTTTTTT
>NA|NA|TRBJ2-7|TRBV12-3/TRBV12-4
CASSLRGSVSSYEQYF
TGTGCCAGCAGTTTAAGGGGTTCAGTTAGCAGCTACGAGCAGTACTTC
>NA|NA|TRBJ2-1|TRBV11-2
CASSFTGIVGSYNEQFF
TGTGCCAGCAGCTTCACAGGGATAGTAGGGTCCTACAATGAGCAGTTCTTC
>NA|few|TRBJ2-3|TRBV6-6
CASSYLPSTDTQYF
TGTGCCAGCAGTTACTTACCTAGCACAGATACGCAGTATTTT
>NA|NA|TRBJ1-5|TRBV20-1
CSAIPQFVVNNQPQHF
TGCAGTGCTATCCCCCAATTTGTAGTGAACAATCAGCCCCAGCATTTT
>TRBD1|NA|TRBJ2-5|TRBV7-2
CASSTAQGAGVETQYF
TGTGCCAGCAGTACTGCACAGGGGGCCGGAGTAGAGACCCAGTACTTC
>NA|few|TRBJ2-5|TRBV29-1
CSVDSAWAVQETQYF
TGCAGCGTTGATTCCGCGTGGGCAGTCCAAGAGACCCAGTACTTC
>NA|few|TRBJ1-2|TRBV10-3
CAISESGLGYTF
TGTGCCATCAGTGAGTCGGGACTCGGCTACACCTTC
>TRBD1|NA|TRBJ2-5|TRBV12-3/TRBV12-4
CASSFRQGREQYF
TGTGCCAGCAGTTTCCGACAGGGGAGAGAGCAGTACTTC
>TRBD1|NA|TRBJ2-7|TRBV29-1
CSAIRDRSTWPYEQYF
TGCAGCGCTATCCGGGACAGATCGACTTGGCCGTACGAGCAGTACTTC
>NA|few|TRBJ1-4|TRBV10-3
CAISDQATNEKLFF
TGTGCCATCAGTGACCAAGCTACTAATGAAAAACTGTTTTTT
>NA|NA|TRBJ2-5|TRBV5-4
CASSYRQAQETQYF
TGTGCCAGCAGCTACAGACAGGCCCAAGAGACCCAGTACTTC
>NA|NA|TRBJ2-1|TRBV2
CASAPWRVSYNEQFF
TGTGCCAGCGCACCGTGGAGGGTCTCCTACAATGAGCAGTTCTTC
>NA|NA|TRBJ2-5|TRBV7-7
CASSFRAEQETQYF
TGTGCCAGCAGCTTCCGGGCAGAGCAAGAGACCCAGTACTTC
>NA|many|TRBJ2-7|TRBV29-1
CSVKTGSEQYF
TGCAGCGTTAAGACGGGTTCCGAGCAGTACTTC
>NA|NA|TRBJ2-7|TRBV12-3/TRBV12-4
CASSSRYLSTGYEQYF
TGTGCCAGCAGTTCCCGGTATCTTTCGACGGGCTACGAGCAGTACTTC
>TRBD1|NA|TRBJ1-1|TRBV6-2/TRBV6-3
CASSYRGQTGRANTEAFF
TGTGCCAGCAGCTACAGGGGACAGACAGGGCGAGCGAACACTGAAGCTTTCTTT
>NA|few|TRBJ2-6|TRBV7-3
CASSFTGRSGANVLTF
TGTGCCAGCAGCTTCACAGGGAGGTCTGGGGCCAACGTCCTGACTTTC
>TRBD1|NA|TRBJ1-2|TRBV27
CASSLLGRQGDRYGYTF
TGTGCCAGCAGTTTATTAGGACGACAGGGGGATAGGTATGGCTACACCTTC
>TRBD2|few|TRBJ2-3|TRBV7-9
CASRPRASGSRRADTQYF
TGTGCCAGCAGGCCGCGGGCTAGCGGGTCCCGGCGGGCAGATACGCAGTATTTT
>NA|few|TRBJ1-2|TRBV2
CAIPGSGGYTF
TGTGCCATTCCAGGGTCGGGAGGCTACACCTTC
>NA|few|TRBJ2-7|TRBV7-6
CASSLGAGSAEQYF
TGTGCCAGCAGCTTAGGGGCGGGGTCGGCCGAGCAGTACTTC
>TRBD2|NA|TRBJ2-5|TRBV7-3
CASSLTPSGGETQYF
TGTGCCAGCAGCTTAACGCCTAGCGGGGGGGAGACCCAGTACTTC
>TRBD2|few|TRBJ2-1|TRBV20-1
CSAPGLGYHNEQFF
TGCAGTGCCCCGGGACTAGGATACCACAATGAGCAGTTCTTC
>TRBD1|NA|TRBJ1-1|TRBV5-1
CASSKGASTNTEAFF
TGCGCCAGCTCTAAGGGGGCATCAACGAACACTGAAGCTTTCTTT
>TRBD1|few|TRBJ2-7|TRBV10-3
CAISEGQGNYEQYF
TGTGCCATCAGTGAGGGACAGGGGAATTACGAGCAGTACTTC
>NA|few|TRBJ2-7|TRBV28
CASTLGRSEQYF
TGTGCCAGCACTTTGGGACGGAGCGAGCAGTACTTC
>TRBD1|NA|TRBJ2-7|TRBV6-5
CASRIPGQGAYEQYF
TGTGCCAGCAGAATCCCGGGACAGGGGGCCTACGAGCAGTACTTC
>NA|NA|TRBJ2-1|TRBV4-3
CASSQEGGVDVTSAYNEQFF
TGCGCCAGCAGCCAAGAAGGGGGGGTGGACGTAACTAGCGCTTACAATGAGCAGTTCTTC
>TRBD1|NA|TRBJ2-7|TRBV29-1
CSVEERQGVAYEQYF
TGCAGCGTTGAAGAGAGACAGGGGGTCGCCTACGAGCAGTACTTC
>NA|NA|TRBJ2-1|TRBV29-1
CSVEQIPGYNERFF
TGCAGCGTTGAACAGATTCCCGGATACAATGAGCGGTTCTTC
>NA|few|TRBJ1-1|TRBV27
CASSLSRYTEAFF
TGTGCCAGCAGTTTATCGAGGTACACTGAAGCTTTCTTT